This passage covers 2 T cell receptor beta chains from one sample sequenced in a study of T cells in women clearing cervical HPV infection. The assay was immunoSEQ multiplex PCR, and TCRdb's table has in-frame clones only and misses some. The listing contains over 15,000 clones. Input material: blood buffy coat. Source of these receptors: a woman aged 18 to 75 with a cervical HPV16 infection that either progressed to CIN3+ or cleared (not recorded which).

On this clone itself: The CDR3 end is not reached by the read, which stops 3 residues before it; the germline J gene fills it in. V is TRBV12-3 or TRBV12-4 and J is TRBJ2-3; 12 positions agree with TRBD2. This CDR3 has 15 residues. This CDR3 is CASSWTSGAQETQYF. CDR3 DNA, as far as it was read: TGTGCCAGCAGTTGGACTAGCGGGGCTCAAGAGACG.

Details on this clone: The CDR3 end is not reached by the read, which stops 3 residues before it; the germline J gene fills it in. The chain employs TRBV20-1 and TRBJ2-2, with TRBD1 matching over 7 bases. Germline V gene sequence: CDR1 DFQATT, CDR2 SNEGSKA (reference sequence). This CDR3 spans 14 amino acids. The covered CDR3 bases are TGCAGTTTAAGGGGGCGCGTACCTAATGAAAAG. This encodes CSLRGRVPNEK. The whole CDR3 reads CSLRGRVPNEKLFF.